These 13 T cell receptor beta chains originate from one sample sequenced in a study of T cell responses to AZD1222 COVID-19 vaccine. Clones were sequenced by immunoSEQ multiplex PCR, and TCRdb holds only the in-frame ones, with some missing. The sample records some 150,000 clones, 86% being singletons. The sample here was peripheral blood, taken 28 days after the second AZD1222 dose. All receptors derive from an adult who received the AZD1222 COVID-19 vaccine.

About this clone itself: A read error may account for a junction end that differs from germline. The rearrangement uses TRBV7-7 and TRBJ2-7, with D perhaps being TRBD1 or TRBD2 (5 bases each). Germline values: CDR1 SSHAT, CDR2 FNYEAQ (reference sequence). The CDR3 is 14 residues long. This CDR3 reads CASSRDRSSYEQYF. Here the CDR3 DNA reads TGTGCTAGCAGCCGGGACCGCAGCTCCTACGAGCAGTACTTC.

The CDR3 is CASSLQREGPEQFF. The CDR3 region has the DNA TGCGCCAGCAGCTTACAGCGGGAGGGCCCTGAGCAGTTCTTC. The chain links TRBV5-1 to TRBJ2-1; 10 bases map to TRBD2. This CDR3 is built from 14 residues. The V segment lost 2 bases and the J segment 9 bases; nucleotides outside the gene matches: 5. In germline, CDR1 is SGHRS, CDR2 YFSETQ.

The V gene is TRBV5-1, the J gene TRBJ2-1, with 7 bases that match TRBD2. V was clipped by 1 base and J by 6 bases; unmatched bases: 4. This CDR3 region has 14 residues. CDR1 and CDR2 from the germline V gene are SGHRS and YFSETQ. The CDR3 is CASSLRASGNEQFF. Written as DNA, the CDR3 is TGCGCCAGCAGCTTGAGGGCTAGCGGCAATGAGCAGTTCTTC.

The chain recombines TRBV20-1 with TRBJ1-5, with TRBD1 as a possible D gene (5 bases). CDR1 is DFQATT, CDR2 SNEGSKA, per germline (reference sequence). With 3 bases removed from V and 9 bases from J, the gap between germline ends came to 15 bases. This CDR3 comprises 13 residues. CDR3 nucleotide sequence: TGCAGTGCTAGTGCAGGGCCCTTCCGGCCCCAGCATTTT. Translating gives CSASAGPFRPQHF.

The chain joins TRBV4-1 to TRBJ1-2, with D uncertain. Per germline, CDR1 MGHRA and CDR2 YSYEKL. Trimming cost V 2 bases and J 5 bases, with 18 bases left between them. The CDR3 is made up of 16 amino acids. The CDR3 loop is CASSQPLGLKGYGYTF. CDR3 sequence (DNA): TGCGCCAGCAGCCAACCCCTCGGACTGAAGGGTTATGGCTACACCTTC.

V is TRBV19 and J is TRBJ2-7; D perhaps matches TRBD1 (6 bases). Germline-derived CDR1 and CDR2 are LNHDA and SQIVND (reference sequence). Trimming stripped 5 bases from V and 1 base from J, with 9 bases between. This CDR3 has 13 residues. The CDR3 nucleotides are TGTGCCAGTAGTGGGACAAATTCCTACGAGCAGTACTTC. Its protein product is CASSGTNSYEQYF.

The chain uses TRBV6-5 and TRBJ1-1; no clear D. Germline V lookup: CDR1 MNHEY, CDR2 SVGAGI. This CDR3 has 14 residues. V was pared by 2 bases and J by 2 bases, with 9 bases between. The CDR3 loop is CASSYVRANTEAFF. As DNA, the CDR3 is TGTGCCAGCAGTTACGTGAGGGCCAACACTGAAGCTTTCTTT.

This clone occurred a few times. V gene TRBV7-8 combines with J gene TRBJ1-5; 11 bases are shared with TRBD1. Trimming removed 5 bases from V and 6 bases from J; junction bases left unmatched: 6. The CDR3 is 15 residues long. Germline CDR1 and CDR2: SGHVS and FQNEAQ. The CDR3 sequence is CASSTGTGGFQPQHF. CDR3 bases: TGTGCCAGCAGCACCGGGACAGGGGGTTTTCAGCCCCAGCATTTT.

The chain uses TRBV6-5 and TRBJ2-5, with TRBD2 matching over 12 bases. J was trimmed by 4 bases and V by 9 bases; bases with no gene match: 6. The CDR3 is 14 amino acids. Germline CDR1 is MNHEY and CDR2 is SVGAGI. CDR3 loop: CASLPTSGRETQYF. CDR3 nucleotide sequence: TGTGCCAGTCTTCCGACTAGCGGGAGAGAGACCCAGTACTTC.

This sequence joins TRBV3-1 (or the pseudogene TRBV3-2) and TRBJ1-2; 9 positions agree with TRBD1. The CDR3 has 14 amino acids. Trimming at V came to 3 bases and at J to 11 bases, leaving 10 bases not matched to a gene. Germline values: CDR1 LGHDT, CDR2 YNNKEL (reference sequence). The CDR3 loop is CASSHHRDREWYTF. The CDR3 DNA reads TGTGCCAGCAGCCATCACCGGGACAGGGAGTGGTACACCTTC.

This chain joins TRBV21-1 and TRBJ2-3; TRBD2 reflects the table's D call only, with no check against the DNA. TRBV21-1 is a pseudogene locus. This CDR3 region has 11 residues. CDR3 bases: TGTGCCAGCAGCAGTAGGGGGGGGCAGTATTTT. Amino acid sequence: CASSSRGGQYF.

This rearrangement joins TRBV7-8 to TRBJ2-7; D is ambiguous. V lost 1 base and J lost 2, with 18 bases in between. Germline CDR1 is SGHVS and CDR2 is FQNEAQ. CDR3 length: 17 residues. The CDR3 loop is CASSLGVGVGTPYEQYF. CDR3 sequence (DNA): TGTGCCAGCAGCTTAGGAGTTGGGGTAGGTACCCCCTACGAGCAGTACTTC. Looking up the rest from reference TRBV7-8 and TRBJ2-7 gives the full variable domain: GAGVSQSPRYKVAKRGQDVALRCDPISGHVSLFWYQQALGQGPEFLTYFQNEAQLDKSGLPSDRFFAERPEGSVSTLKIQRTQQEDSAVYLCASSLGVGVGTPYEQYFGPGTRLTVT.

The CDR3 coding sequence is TGTGCCAGCAGCAACATACAGGGAAGCAGGCAGTTCTTC. Encoded protein: CASSNIQGSRQFF. This chain uses TRBV7-9 with TRBJ2-1; tentative D call: TRBD1 (6 bases). CDR3 length equals 13 residues. Germline assignment: CDR1 SEHNR and CDR2 FQNEAQ (reference sequence). Trimming took off 5 bases at V and 12 bases at J, with 17 bases between the two ends.